The clone carrying this TCR beta chain has more than one count but fewer than ten. Its target is unknown. One junction end disagrees with the germline gene, perhaps due to a read error. The data are from a study of regulatory T cells in long-lasting Graves disease. As for the study in general: Antithyroid drugs had been given to newly diagnosed Graves' patients for under 3 months. Findings and limits, study-wide: Newly diagnosed Graves' patients had higher TCR diversity than persistent ones. TRBV28, TRBJ1-2 and TRBJ2-5 were segments that persistent disease favored.

Combining iRepertoire HTBI primers with Arm-PCR of CDR3 regions, the authors built TCR beta libraries. TCRdb reprocessed the multiplex PCR reads with MiXCR, giving one entry per CDR3 protein. The sample has 500,000 or so distinct CDR3 sequences, about 16% seen once; the top ten hold 25%. Germline loops: CDR1 SNHLY, CDR2 FYNNEI. The CDR3 extends over 13 amino acids. Noted time point: newly diagnosed GD, antithyroid drugs for less than 3 months. From PBMCs, RNA was extracted and then used to make the TCR library. A further study also used this sample, focusing on T cells in Graves' hyperthyroidism and ophthalmopathy. As that study records: Carried out on the TCR CDR3, a first-round RT-PCR used the HTBI primer set.

The gene calls are TRBV2 and TRBJ1-5, with 8 bases matching TRBD1. This TCR derives from a woman aged 35-65 years with Graves disease. The sequenced sample was peripheral blood mononuclear cells (PBMCs), obtained at new diagnosis, from a patient treated with antithyroid drugs. This chain's CDR3 is CASTGQGNQLQHF. CDR3 DNA: TGTGCCAGCACAGGACAGGGCAATCAGCTCCAGCATTTT.